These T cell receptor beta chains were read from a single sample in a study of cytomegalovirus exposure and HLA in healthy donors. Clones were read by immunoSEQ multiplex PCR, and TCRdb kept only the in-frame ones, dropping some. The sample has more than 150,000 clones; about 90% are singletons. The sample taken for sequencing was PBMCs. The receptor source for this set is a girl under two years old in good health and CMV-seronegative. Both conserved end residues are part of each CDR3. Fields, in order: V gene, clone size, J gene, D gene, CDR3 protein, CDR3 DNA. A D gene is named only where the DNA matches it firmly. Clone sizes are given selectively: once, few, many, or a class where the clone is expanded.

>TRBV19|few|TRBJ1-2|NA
CASTWNREFYGYTF
TGTGCCAGTACCTGGAACAGGGAGTTCTATGGCTACACCTTC
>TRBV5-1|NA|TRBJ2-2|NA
CASSSGTSQTGELFF
TGCGCCAGCAGCTCGGGGACATCGCAGACCGGGGAGCTGTTTTTT
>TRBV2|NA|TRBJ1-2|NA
CASRPRDGYTF
TGTGCCAGCAGACCCAGGGATGGCTACACCTTC
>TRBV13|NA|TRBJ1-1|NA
CASSSGWGLNTEAFF
TGTGCCAGCAGCTCAGGTTGGGGCTTGAACACTGAAGCTTTCTTT
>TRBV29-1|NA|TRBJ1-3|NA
CSVVYGSSGNTIYF
TGCAGCGTTGTGTACGGGAGCTCTGGAAACACCATATATTTT
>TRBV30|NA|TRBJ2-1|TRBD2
CAWSVFGGANEQFF
TGTGCCTGGAGTGTATTCGGGGGGGCAAATGAGCAGTTCTTC
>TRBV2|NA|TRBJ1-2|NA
CASSDRVGYTF
TGTGCCAGCAGTGATCGGGTTGGCTACACCTTC
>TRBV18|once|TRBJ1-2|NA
CASSETDNYGYTF
TGTGCCAGCTCCGAGACAGATAACTATGGCTACACCTTC
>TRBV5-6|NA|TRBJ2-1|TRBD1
CASSRRDRVDEQFF
TGTGCCAGCAGCAGGCGGGACAGGGTCGATGAGCAGTTCTTC
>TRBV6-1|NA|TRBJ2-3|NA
CASNDRASSTDTQYF
TGTGCCAGCAATGATAGAGCGTCTAGCACAGATACGCAGTATTTT
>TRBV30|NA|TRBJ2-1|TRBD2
CAWSDRSGSLCEQFF
TGTGCCTGGAGCGACAGAAGCGGGAGTCTCTGTGAGCAGTTCTTC
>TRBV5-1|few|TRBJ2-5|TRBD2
CASSLGLRGEETQYF
TGCGCCAGCAGCTTGGGGCTACGGGGGGAAGAGACCCAGTACTTC
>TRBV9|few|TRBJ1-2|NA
CASSVVPGGQRNPYGYTF
TGTGCCAGCAGCGTAGTTCCTGGCGGCCAGAGGAATCCCTATGGCTACACCTTC
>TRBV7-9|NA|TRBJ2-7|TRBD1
CASRQTGDYEQYF
TGTGCCAGCAGGCAGACAGGGGACTACGAGCAGTACTTC
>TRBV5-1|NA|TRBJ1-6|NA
CASSLAGRPSNSPLHF
TGCGCCAGCAGCCTGGCCGGCAGGCCATCGAATTCACCCCTCCACTTT
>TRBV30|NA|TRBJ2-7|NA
CAWSVTRAYEQYF
TGTGCCTGGAGTGTAACCAGGGCCTACGAGCAGTACTTC
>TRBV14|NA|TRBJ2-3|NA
CASSQEKTAYTDTQYF
TGTGCCAGCAGCCAAGAGAAGACAGCCTACACAGATACGCAGTATTTT
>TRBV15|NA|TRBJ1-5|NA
CATSRGGDWQPQHF
TGTGCCACCAGCAGGGGAGGAGACTGGCAGCCCCAGCATTTT
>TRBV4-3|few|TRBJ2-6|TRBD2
CASSQRLAGEPGANVLTF
TGCGCCAGCAGCCAAAGACTAGCGGGAGAACCTGGGGCCAACGTCCTGACTTTC
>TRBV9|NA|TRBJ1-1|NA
CASSGEDSGTEAFF
TGTGCCAGCAGCGGAGAGGACAGTGGGACTGAAGCTTTCTTT
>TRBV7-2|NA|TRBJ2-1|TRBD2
CASSLSSGASSYNEQFF
TGTGCCAGCAGCTTATCTAGCGGGGCGAGCTCCTACAATGAGCAGTTCTTC
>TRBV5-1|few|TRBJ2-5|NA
CASSRTDGETQYF
TGCGCCAGCAGCCGGACAGACGGGGAGACCCAGTACTTC
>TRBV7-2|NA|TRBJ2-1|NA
CASSFVQGLNEQFF
TGTGCCAGCAGCTTTGTTCAGGGACTCAATGAGCAGTTCTTC
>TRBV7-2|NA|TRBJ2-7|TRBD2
CASSLGGGLAGGSSYEQYF
TGTGCCAGCAGCTTAGGGGGCGGACTAGCGGGAGGGAGCTCCTACGAGCAGTACTTC